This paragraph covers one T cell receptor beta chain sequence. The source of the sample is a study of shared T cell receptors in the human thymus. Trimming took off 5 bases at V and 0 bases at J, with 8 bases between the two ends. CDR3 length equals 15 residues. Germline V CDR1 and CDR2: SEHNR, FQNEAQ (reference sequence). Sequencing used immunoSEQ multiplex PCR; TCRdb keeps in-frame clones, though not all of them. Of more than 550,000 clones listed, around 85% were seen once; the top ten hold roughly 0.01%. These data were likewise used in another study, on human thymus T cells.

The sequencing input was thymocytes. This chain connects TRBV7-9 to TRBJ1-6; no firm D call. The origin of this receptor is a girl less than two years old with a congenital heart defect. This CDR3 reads CASSQAGSYNSPLHF. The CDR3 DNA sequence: TGTGCCAGCAGCCAGGCCGGCTCCTATAATTCACCCCTCCACTTT.